There are many counts of the clone carrying this TCR beta chain. Preparation of the TCRbeta library involved a method that used unique molecular identifiers. One entry per CDR3 protein results from TCRdb running MiXCR on the PCR reads. This table has 700,000 to 850,000 distinct CDR3 sequences, under 20% appearing once. This CDR3 is 14 amino acids long. With 6 bases clipped from V and 5 bases from J, the junction kept 4 bases outside the gene matches. This entry is derived from a study of T-cell reconstitution after alpha-beta-depleted transplantation in children. Sequencing was performed on PBMCs, mostly from graft donor cells, taken 360 days after TCRalphabeta/CD19-depleted stem cell transplant. The chain joins TRBV12-3 or TRBV12-4 to TRBJ1-5; 10 nucleotides match TRBD1. The TCR comes from a male patient between 5 and 17 years old who had a stem cell transplant for acute lymphoblastic leukemia, so the T cells may come from the graft donor. The DNA of the CDR3 is TGTGCCAGCAGCCCGACAGGGGGCTATCAGCCCCAGCATTTT. Protein product: CASSPTGGYQPQHF.